This is a list of T cell receptor beta chains from one sample in a study of vaccination effects on CD4 cells after COVID-19. TCRdb keeps only in-frame clones here, not all; method: immunoSEQ multiplex PCR. The top ten clones hold 9.5% to 15% of a sample with around 68,000 clones, approximately 80% of them seen once. The antigens these receptors bind are not known. Sequences were derived from CD4+ T cells from PBMCs cultured with SARS-CoV-2 spike peptides, sampled before COVID-19 vaccination. All receptors come from a human donor who received a COVID-19 vaccine. Both conserved end residues are part of each CDR3. Fields, in order: clone size, D gene, J gene, V gene, CDR3 length, CDR3 DNA, CDR3 protein. A D gene is named only where the DNA matches it firmly. Clone size is given for some rows only: seen once, a few or many times, or a class if the clone is expanded.

NA,NA,TRBJ1-3,TRBV4-1,17,TGCGCCAGCAGCCAAGAGGGACTCCCAGGCTCTGGAAACACCATATATTTT,CASSQEGLPGSGNTIYF
once,NA,TRBJ2-1,TRBV7-3,14,TGTGCCAGCAGCTTAACTAGGACCTACAATGAGCAGTTCTTC,CASSLTRTYNEQFF
few,NA,TRBJ1-1,TRBV7-9,13,TGTGCCAGCAGTCGGACAGCGAACACTGAAGCTTTCTTT,CASSRTANTEAFF
few,TRBD1,TRBJ2-1,TRBV24-1,15,TGTGCCACCAGTGATCTTACAGGGGCAGAAAATGAGCAGTTCTTC,CATSDLTGAENEQFF
NA,TRBD1,TRBJ2-5,TRBV7-3,15,TGTGCCAGCAGCCGGACAGGGGGCATCGGCGAGACCCAGTACTTC,CASSRTGGIGETQYF
NA,TRBD2,TRBJ2-3,TRBV6-2/TRBV6-3,17,TGTGCCAGCAGTTTGCGACTAGCGGGGGGTATGACAGATACGCAGTATTTT,CASSLRLAGGMTDTQYF
NA,TRBD1,TRBJ1-4,TRBV29-1,13,TGCGGAAGTATTGGGACAGGGAGGGAAAAACTGTTTTTT,CGSIGTGREKLFF
NA,NA,TRBJ1-5,TRBV6-5,15,TGTGCCAGCAGGGAGGGGGGGGCTGACAATCAGCCCCAGCATTTT,CASREGGADNQPQHF
NA,NA,TRBJ1-1,TRBV27,14,TGTGCCAGCAGTTTAAGGGGAGTGAACACTGAAGCTTTCTTT,CASSLRGVNTEAFF
once,NA,TRBJ1-5,TRBV18,13,TGTGCCAGCTCACCACTAAACAATCAGCCCCAGCATTTT,CASSPLNNQPQHF
once,NA,TRBJ1-1,TRBV5-1,14,TGCGCCAGCAGCTTATTTGAACAGGGCACTGAAGCTTTCTTT,CASSLFEQGTEAFF
once,TRBD1,TRBJ2-3,TRBV3-1/TRBV3-2,20,TGTGCCAGCAGCCCGTTATACAGCACCGGGACAGGGGGCCTCACAGATACGCAGTATTTT,CASSPLYSTGTGGLTDTQYF
NA,NA,TRBJ2-5,TRBV10-3,14,TGTGCCATCAGTGAGTCCCAGGGTGGGGAGACCCAGTACTTC,CAISESQGGETQYF
NA,NA,TRBJ1-5,TRBV5-1,15,TGCGCCAGCAGCTTGAGCGGATATAGCAATCAGCCCCAGCATTTT,CASSLSGYSNQPQHF
NA,NA,TRBJ1-1,TRBV27,14,TGTGCCAGCAGTTTACACCGAGCGAACACTGAAGCTTTCTTT,CASSLHRANTEAFF
NA,NA,TRBJ2-2,TRBV9,14,TGTGCCAGCAGCCTACAGGGAGGCACCGGGGAGCTGTTTTTT,CASSLQGGTGELFF